This T cell receptor beta chain originates from a study of pediatric ulcerative colitis. Blood was drawn at the time of colonoscopy. Method: immunoSEQ multiplex PCR; TCRdb's copy keeps in-frame clones and lacks some. The sample comprises tens of thousands of clones, 75% to 85% of which are singletons, and roughly 5.2% rests with the top ten. In regard to this clone: Its target is unknown.

Study outcomes and limitations: Compared with controls, ulcerative colitis showed greater blood-rectum clone sharing.

The sequence derives from a boy younger than 18 with moderate ulcerative colitis. Input material: blood.

The CDR3 DNA is TGTGCCAGTAGTACCCAGGGTTCGAAAGAGACCCAGTACTTC. As protein: CASSTQGSKETQYF. V gene TRBV19 combines with J gene TRBJ2-5, with D possibly matching TRBD1 (5 bases). There are 14 residues in the CDR3. The germline CDR1 and CDR2 sequences are LNHDA and SQIVND (reference sequence). V lost 4 bases and J lost 3, with 12 bases in between. Complete variable domain (other parts from reference TRBV19 and TRBJ2-5): DGGITQSPKYLFRKEGQNVTLSCEQNLNHDAMYWYRQDPGQGLRLIYYSQIVNDFQKGDIAEGYSVSREKKESFPLTVTSAQKNPTAFYLCASSTQGSKETQYFGPGTRLLVL.